This T cell receptor beta chain was observed in a study of PD-1 blockade in classical Hodgkin lymphoma. The method was immunoSEQ multiplex PCR; TCRdb's version includes in-frame clones alone and lacks a portion of them. The table has approximately 89,000 clones, roughly 83% seen once. Every patient had relapsed following autologous stem cell transplantation, and cohorts differed in brentuximab vedotin exposure. Here the sequenced sample was peripheral blood mononuclear cells (PBMCs), taken at baseline. This TCR was sampled from a human donor with classical Hodgkin lymphoma.

CDR3 in DNA: TGTGCCAGCAGGGACCTAACGAGGGACTATGGCTACACCTTC. Its protein product is CASRDLTRDYGYTF. The chain employs TRBV6-5 and TRBJ1-2; D is uncertain. This CDR3 is built from 14 residues. V lost 6 bases, J lost 3 bases, and 14 bases lay in between. CDR1 and CDR2 (germline): MNHEY, SVGAGI.